Below, 11 T cell receptor beta chains from the same sample are listed, as sequenced in a study of beta chain features in type 1 diabetes. General observations from the study: Significant though moderate, a shortening of TCRB CDR3s appeared in all four CD4+ subsets of Type 1 diabetes patients.

The isolated RNA, all of it, was reverse transcribed, so expressed TCRB transcripts were what got sequenced. Libraries were prepared by immunoSEQ multiplex PCR; TCRdb keeps only in-frame clonotypes and omits some of them. The sample records over 300,000 clones, 7% to 10% being singletons. No cognate antigen is known for these TCRs. What was sequenced was central memory CD4+ T cells from blood. Every receptor here comes from a man aged 25 to 40 with type 1 diabetes.

The V gene is TRBV6-6, the J gene TRBJ1-1, with D unresolved. V dropped 5 bases and J dropped 4 bases, with 17 bases sitting between them. Germline V gene lookup returns CDR1 MNHNY and CDR2 SVGAGI (reference sequence). The CDR3 is 15 residues long. CDR3 sequence reads: CASSKVERKGTEAFF. For the CDR3, the DNA is TGTGCCAGCAGTAAAGTGGAGAGGAAGGGCACTGAAGCTTTCTTT.

The chain links TRBV5-4 to TRBJ1-6; 8 nucleotides agree with TRBD1. The CDR3 has 15 amino acids. In germline, CDR1 is SGHNT, CDR2 YYREEE (reference sequence). V dropped 0 bases and J dropped 6; count of bases not matched to a gene: 2. The CDR3 here is CASSLGDRRNSPLHF. The CDR3 DNA sequence: TGTGCCAGCAGCTTGGGGGACAGGCGTAATTCACCCCTCCACTTT.

This clone was seen a handful of times. This rearrangement joins TRBV19 to TRBJ1-2, with D tentatively TRBD1 (6 bases). The V gene's germline CDR1 is LNHDA and CDR2 SQIVND (reference sequence). V was cut by 1 base and J by 2 bases, with 14 bases left in between. CDR3 length: 16 amino acids. CDR3 sequence (DNA): TGTGCCAGTAGTATAGGAAGTGAACAGGGAAACTATGGCTACACCTTC. It encodes CASSIGSEQGNYGYTF.

There are many counts of this clone. The rearrangement links TRBV9 to TRBJ2-3, with 11 bases identical to TRBD2. The CDR3 has 15 amino acids. Unmatched junction bases numbered 8, after V lost 4 bases and J lost 7 bases. In germline, CDR1 is SGDLS, CDR2 YYNGEE. Here the CDR3 reads CASSFQTSGANTQYF. The CDR3 DNA follows: TGTGCCAGCAGCTTCCAGACTAGCGGGGCAAATACGCAGTATTTT.

This clone showed up many times. The chain has TRBV19 and TRBJ2-7; 13 nucleotides match TRBD2. The CDR3 runs to 15 residues. From germline, CDR1 is LNHDA and CDR2 SQIVND (reference sequence). Trimming cost V 3 bases and J 2 bases; bases outside gene matches: 1. CDR3 protein: CASSMGLAGTYEQYF. The CDR3 bases are TGTGCCAGTAGTATGGGACTAGCGGGGACCTACGAGCAGTACTTC.

The J gene is TRBJ2-7, the V gene TRBV5-1; D remains unclear. There are 15 residues in the CDR3. Germline CDR1 is SGHRS and CDR2 is YFSETQ. Trimming cost V 4 bases and J 0 bases, with 14 bases left between them. The CDR3 DNA reads as TGCGCCAGCAGCCTGACTTCTCCCAACTCCTACGAGCAGTACTTC. Amino acid sequence: CASSLTSPNSYEQYF.

In this sample, this clone turned up a few times. This sequence joins TRBV5-6 and TRBJ2-7, with TRBD1 identical over 9 bases. V lost 4 bases, J lost 3 bases, and 8 bases stayed unmatched. The length of the CDR3 is 15 residues. Germline V gene sequence: CDR1 SGHDT, CDR2 YYEEEE. The chain's CDR3 is CASSLGTGRSYEQYF. The CDR3 DNA reads as TGTGCCAGCAGCCTGGGGACAGGGAGGAGCTACGAGCAGTACTTC. Using reference TRBV5-6 and TRBJ2-7 for the parts outside the CDR3, the full variable domain is DAGVTQSPTHLIKTRGQQVTLRCSPKSGHDTVSWYQQALGQGPQFIFQYYEEEERQRGNFPDRFSGHQFPNYSSELNVNALLLGDSALYLCASSLGTGRSYEQYFGPGTRLTVT.

The gene calls are TRBV7-9 and TRBJ2-7; D remains ambiguous. This CDR3 has 15 residues. V was clipped by 2 bases and J by 0 bases, with 11 bases between them. Germline CDR1 is SEHNR and CDR2 is FQNEAQ (reference sequence). CDR3 sequence reads: CASSLSGMSSYEQYF. The CDR3 coding sequence is TGTGCCAGCAGCTTATCCGGTATGAGCTCCTACGAGCAGTACTTC.

This clone showed up just a few times. This chain joins TRBV5-1 and TRBJ2-1; tentative D call: TRBD1 (7 bases). Trimming stripped 0 bases from V and 10 bases from J, with 17 bases between. This CDR3 has 15 amino acids. The germline gives CDR1 SGHRS, CDR2 YFSETQ. CDR3: CASSLGGTVSQEQFF. CDR3 DNA sequence: TGCGCCAGCAGCTTGGGCGGGACAGTATCTCAGGAGCAGTTCTTC.

Ten or more counts support this clone. The same CDR3 arises from other DNA sequences in this sample as well. V gene TRBV2 combines with J gene TRBJ2-5; D gene uncertain. CDR3 length equals 12 residues. Trimming left V 1 base short and J 4 bases short, with 4 bases between. Germline values: CDR1 SNHLY, CDR2 FYNNEI. CDR3 nucleotide sequence: TGTGCCAGCAGTGAAGGGCGAGAGACCCAGTACTTC. Its protein is CASSEGRETQYF.

The chain carries TRBV5-4 and TRBJ1-2; no clear D. Trimming stripped 3 bases from V and 1 base from J, with 13 bases between. The germline CDR1 and CDR2 sequences are SGHNT and YYREEE (reference sequence). CDR3 length equals 15 residues. The CDR3 DNA reads TGTGCCAGCAGCTCCACACAGAGGAATAACTATGGCTACACCTTC. Protein: CASSSTQRNNYGYTF.